This is a list of T cell receptor beta chains from one sample in a study of cytomegalovirus exposure and HLA in healthy donors. The repertoire was sequenced with immunoSEQ multiplex PCR; TCRdb's copy has only in-frame clones and lacks some. The sample carries about 360,000 clones, 75% to 90% recorded once. Sequencing was done on a sample of PBMCs. These TCRs come from a woman aged 18 to 35 in good health and CMV-seronegative. CDR3s include the opening cysteine and the closing phenylalanine or tryptophan. Each record gives: D gene, clone size, V gene, J gene, CDR3 protein, CDR3 DNA. D genes are given only for firm matches. Rows give clone size only sometimes, using once, few, many, or a class for an expanded clone.

>-|-|TRBV28|TRBJ1-2
CASNMGTRANYGYTF
TGTGCCAGCAATATGGGGACACGGGCTAACTATGGCTACACCTTC
>TRBD2|-|TRBV10-2|TRBJ2-7
CASSNPRGGSSYEQYF
TGCGCCAGCAGTAACCCTCGGGGAGGGAGCTCCTACGAGCAGTACTTC
>TRBD2|once|TRBV4-1|TRBJ2-5
CASSQVSSGGGQETQYF
TGCGCCAGCAGCCAAGTATCTAGCGGGGGGGGGCAAGAGACCCAGTACTTC
>-|few|TRBV6-6|TRBJ1-2
CASSPSLDGYTF
TGTGCCAGCAGTCCTTCCCTAGATGGCTACACCTTC
>TRBD2|once|TRBV6-4|TRBJ2-2
CASKGLAGARGTGELFF
TGTGCCAGCAAAGGACTAGCGGGGGCCCGCGGCACCGGGGAGCTGTTTTTT
>TRBD1|once|TRBV11-2|TRBJ1-4
CASSSSQGQEVEKLFF
TGTGCCAGCAGCTCCTCACAGGGGCAAGAAGTGGAAAAACTGTTTTTT
>TRBD2|-|TRBV4-1|TRBJ2-2
CASGLAGGRDANTGELFF
TGCGCCAGCGGACTAGCGGGGGGCAGAGACGCGAACACCGGGGAGCTGTTTTTT
>TRBD1|-|TRBV7-9|TRBJ2-7
CASSTGDRGLYEQYF
TGTGCCAGCAGCACAGGGGACAGGGGGCTGTACGAGCAGTACTTC
>TRBD1|-|TRBV10-3|TRBJ1-5
CAISPGQGSEPQHF
TGTGCCATCAGCCCGGGACAGGGTTCTGAGCCCCAGCATTTT
>-|-|TRBV4-2|TRBJ1-1
CASSQLNTEAFF
TGTGCCAGCAGCCAACTAAACACTGAAGCTTTCTTT
>TRBD1|once|TRBV28|TRBJ2-7
CASSSVWDSLNPSYEQYF
TGTGCCAGCAGTTCTGTCTGGGACAGCTTAAATCCCTCCTACGAGCAGTACTTC
>-|few|TRBV28|TRBJ2-7
CASSLGRGYEQYF
TGTGCCAGCAGTTTGGGGCGGGGTTACGAGCAGTACTTC
>TRBD1|few|TRBV2|TRBJ1-2
CASSGTDTNYGYTF
TGTGCCAGCAGCGGGACAGATACTAACTATGGCTACACCTTC
>-|few|TRBV6-5|TRBJ2-7
CASSYSELSYEQYF
TGTGCCAGCAGTTACTCGGAGCTGTCCTACGAGCAGTACTTC
>-|-|TRBV5-1|TRBJ1-1
CASRLLELNTEAFF
TGCGCCAGCAGGCTGCTGGAGTTGAACACTGAAGCTTTCTTT
>TRBD2|-|TRBV4-1|TRBJ2-7
CASSQLAGGPYEQYF
TGCGCCAGCAGCCAGCTAGCGGGAGGGCCCTACGAGCAGTACTTC
>TRBD1|-|TRBV7-2|TRBJ2-2
CASITGGATGELFF
TGTGCCAGCATTACAGGGGGCGCCACCGGGGAGCTGTTTTTT
>TRBD1|-|TRBV28|TRBJ1-5
CASRTDRGIPYSNQPQHF
TGTGCCAGCAGGACGGACAGGGGAATCCCTTATAGCAATCAGCCCCAGCATTTT
>-|-|TRBV6-4|TRBJ2-7
CASSEEGAPFAYEQYF
TGTGCCAGCAGTGAAGAGGGAGCTCCCTTCGCCTACGAGCAGTACTTC
>-|-|TRBV4-2|TRBJ1-1
CASSQDGGRAAGAFF
TGTGCCAGCAGCCAAGACGGAGGAAGGGCAGCGGGGGCTTTCTTT
>TRBD1|-|TRBV28|TRBJ2-3
CASSPAGQGKGPFTDTQYF
TGTGCCAGCAGCCCCGCGGGACAGGGAAAGGGTCCTTTCACAGATACGCAGTATTTT
>-|-|TRBV28|TRBJ1-1
CASSLIRTEAFF
TGTGCCAGCAGTTTAATACGGACTGAAGCTTTCTTT
>-|-|TRBV28|TRBJ2-7
CASSSEWILTGYEQYF
TGTGCCAGCAGTTCGGAATGGATTCTAACAGGCTACGAGCAGTACTTC
>-|-|TRBV29-1|TRBJ1-1
CSVVAVGRSTTEAFF
TGCAGCGTTGTGGCAGTGGGGAGGTCAACCACTGAAGCTTTCTTT
>TRBD2|-|TRBV9|TRBJ2-1
CASSVSGRGREQFF
TGTGCCAGCAGCGTAAGCGGGAGGGGGCGTGAGCAGTTCTTC
>-|once|TRBV20-1|TRBJ2-1
CSAEHYNEQFF
TGCAGTGCGGAGCACTACAATGAGCAGTTCTTC
>-|-|TRBV10-2|TRBJ2-2
CASSENAGRFYRELFF
TGCGCCAGCAGTGAGAACGCAGGGCGCTTTTATAGGGAGCTGTTTTTT
>TRBD2|-|TRBV27|TRBJ2-3
CASSGSGLAGGSDTQYF
TGTGCCAGCAGTGGCTCGGGACTAGCGGGGGGTAGTGATACGCAGTATTTT
>-|-|TRBV5-1|TRBJ2-1
CASSLLVGSDNEQFF
TGCGCCAGCAGCTTGCTCGTAGGGAGTGACAATGAGCAGTTCTTC
>TRBD1|-|TRBV6-5|TRBJ2-5
CASSSGTGYETQYF
TGTGCCAGCAGTTCCGGGACAGGGTATGAGACCCAGTACTTC
>-|-|TRBV7-6|TRBJ2-1
CASSPTGLRNEQFF
TGTGCCAGCAGCCCTACGGGTCTGAGGAATGAGCAGTTCTTC
>-|few|TRBV11-2|TRBJ1-1
CASSLEVMGARGEAFF
TGTGCCAGCAGCTTAGAAGTTATGGGGGCGCGGGGGGAAGCTTTCTTT
>-|-|TRBV28|TRBJ1-5
CASSFGLGQPQHF
TGTGCCAGCAGTTTCGGGTTGGGTCAGCCCCAGCATTTT
>-|-|TRBV7-6|TRBJ1-3
CASSSEAWTGGKGNTIYF
TGTGCCAGCAGCTCCGAGGCTTGGACCGGAGGGAAAGGAAACACCATATATTTT
>TRBD2|once|TRBV15|TRBJ2-7
CATSGGVTSVTYEQYF
TGTGCCACCAGCGGGGGTGTGACTAGCGTTACCTACGAGCAGTACTTC
>-|once|TRBV10-3|TRBJ2-2
CAISLRTANTGELFF
TGTGCCATCAGTCTTCGGACAGCGAACACCGGGGAGCTGTTTTTT
>TRBD2|once|TRBV7-9|TRBJ2-3
CASSFPTSGSATDTQYF
TGTGCCAGCAGCTTCCCGACTAGCGGGAGTGCCACAGATACGCAGTATTTT
>TRBD1|-|TRBV29-1|TRBJ1-5
CSVLTGFDQPQHF
TGCAGCGTCTTGACAGGGTTCGATCAGCCCCAGCATTTT
>TRBD1|few|TRBV7-3|TRBJ1-2
CASSLSTGEGYTF
TGTGCCAGCAGCCTATCCACAGGGGAAGGCTACACCTTC
>-|few|TRBV6-1|TRBJ1-4
CASTRVGGNEKLFF
TGTGCCAGCACCAGGGTGGGCGGTAATGAAAAACTGTTTTTT
>-|-|TRBV19|TRBJ2-7
CASRRSSSGGEISYEQYF
TGTGCCAGTAGGCGATCCTCCTCTGGCGGGGAGATCTCCTACGAGCAGTACTTC
>-|-|TRBV11-3|TRBJ2-1
CASSLDRGDYNEQFF
TGTGCCAGCAGCTTAGACAGGGGGGATTACAATGAGCAGTTCTTC
>-|-|TRBV28|TRBJ2-2
CASGRTGIGELFF
TGTGCCAGCGGAAGGACGGGGATCGGGGAGCTGTTTTTT
>TRBD2|-|TRBV6-1|TRBJ2-7
CASSESGGTYEQYF
TGTGCCAGCAGCGAGAGCGGGGGAACCTACGAGCAGTACTTC
>-|-|TRBV5-1|TRBJ1-1
CASSPSTGGVAFF
TGCGCCAGCAGCCCCTCGACGGGGGGCGTAGCTTTCTTT
>-|few|TRBV6-1|TRBJ2-7
CASSEYRVDEQYF
TGTGCCAGCAGTGAGTACAGGGTCGACGAGCAGTACTTC
>TRBD1|-|TRBV5-6|TRBJ2-2
CASSQYRGPRTGELFF
TGTGCCAGCAGCCAGTACAGGGGGCCGCGGACCGGGGAGCTGTTTTTT
>TRBD1|-|TRBV5-1|TRBJ1-2
CASSPGQGRGSDYGYTF
TGCGCCAGCAGCCCGGGACAGGGAAGGGGGAGCGACTATGGCTACACCTTC
>TRBD1|-|TRBV28|TRBJ2-7
CASTPDVGQGLSYEQYF
TGTGCCAGCACCCCAGACGTAGGACAGGGACTCTCCTACGAGCAGTACTTC
>TRBD2|-|TRBV28|TRBJ2-2
CASSLRGGNTGELFF
TGTGCCAGCAGTTTACGGGGGGGAAACACCGGGGAGCTGTTTTTT
>-|-|TRBV27|TRBJ1-1
CASNAGLGGTEAFF
TGTGCCAGCAATGCAGGGCTGGGAGGAACTGAAGCTTTCTTT
>TRBD2|-|TRBV10-3|TRBJ2-3
CAIRASGRETDTQYF
TGTGCCATCAGGGCTAGCGGGAGGGAAACAGATACGCAGTATTTT
>-|-|TRBV30|TRBJ2-1
CAWSSGSSYNEQFF
TGTGCCTGGTCGTCGGGGAGCTCCTACAATGAGCAGTTCTTC
>-|-|TRBV27|TRBJ2-2
CASSLSPRGETGELFF
TGTGCCAGCAGTTTATCACCCAGGGGTGAAACCGGGGAGCTGTTTTTT
>TRBD1|once|TRBV18|TRBJ1-2
CASSHKATGANYGYTF
TGTGCCAGCTCCCATAAGGCGACAGGGGCGAACTATGGCTACACCTTC
>-|-|TRBV6-1|TRBJ1-2
CASSARTAMVYGYTF
TGTGCCAGCAGTGCTCGGACAGCTATGGTCTATGGCTACACCTTC
>-|-|TRBV6-5|TRBJ2-7
CASSYLSGYEQYF
TGTGCCAGCAGTTACCTTAGCGGCTACGAGCAGTACTTC
>TRBD2|-|TRBV4-1|TRBJ2-2
CASSQRVASGPNTGELFF
TGCGCCAGCAGCCAGAGGGTTGCTAGCGGACCCAACACCGGGGAGCTGTTTTTT
>TRBD2|-|TRBV30|TRBJ2-3
CAWGLAGITDTQYF
TGTGCCTGGGGACTAGCGGGGATCACAGATACGCAGTATTTT